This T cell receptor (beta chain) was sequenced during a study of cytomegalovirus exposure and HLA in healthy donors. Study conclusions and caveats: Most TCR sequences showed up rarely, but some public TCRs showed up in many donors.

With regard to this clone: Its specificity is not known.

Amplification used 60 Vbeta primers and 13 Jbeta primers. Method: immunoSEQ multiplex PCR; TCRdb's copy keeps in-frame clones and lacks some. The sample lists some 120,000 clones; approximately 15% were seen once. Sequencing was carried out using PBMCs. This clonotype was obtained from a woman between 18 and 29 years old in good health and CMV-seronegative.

CDR3 residues: CASSPGQGRGGNTIYF. For the CDR3, the DNA is TGTGCCAGCAGCCCGGGACAGGGCCGCGGAGGAAACACCATATATTTT. This chain connects TRBV11-3 to TRBJ1-3, with TRBD1 matching over 9 bases. The CDR3 has 16 residues. Germline V CDR1 and CDR2: SGHNT, YENEEA. V shed 5 bases and J 4 bases; nucleotides not matched to a gene: 9.